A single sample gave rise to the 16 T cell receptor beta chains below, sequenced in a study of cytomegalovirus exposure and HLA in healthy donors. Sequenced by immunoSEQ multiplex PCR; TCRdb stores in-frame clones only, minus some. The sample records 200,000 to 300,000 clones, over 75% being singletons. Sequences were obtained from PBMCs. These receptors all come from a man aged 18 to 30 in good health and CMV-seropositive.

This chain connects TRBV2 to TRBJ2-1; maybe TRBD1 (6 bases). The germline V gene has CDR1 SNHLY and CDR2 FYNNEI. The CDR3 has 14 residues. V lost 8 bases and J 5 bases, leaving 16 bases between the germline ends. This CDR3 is CASDPVGADNEQFF. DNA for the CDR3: TGTGCCAGCGATCCCGTGGGGGCCGACAATGAGCAGTTCTTC.

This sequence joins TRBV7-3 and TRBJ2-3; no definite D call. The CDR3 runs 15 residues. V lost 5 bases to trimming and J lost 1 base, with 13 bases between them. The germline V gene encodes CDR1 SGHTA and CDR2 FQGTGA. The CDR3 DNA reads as TGTGCCAGCAGCATCGCTGGGGTACGCACAGATACGCAGTATTTT. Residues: CASSIAGVRTDTQYF. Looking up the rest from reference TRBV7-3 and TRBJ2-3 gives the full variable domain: GAGVSQTPSNKVTEKGKYVELRCDPISGHTALYWYRQSLGQGPEFLIYFQGTGAADDSGLPNDRFFAVRPEGSVSTLKIQRTERGDSAVYLCASSIAGVRTDTQYFGPGTRLTVL.

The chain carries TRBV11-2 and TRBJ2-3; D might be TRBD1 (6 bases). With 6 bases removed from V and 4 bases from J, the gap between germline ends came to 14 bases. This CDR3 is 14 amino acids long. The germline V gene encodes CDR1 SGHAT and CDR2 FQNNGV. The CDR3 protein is CASSYRVVPDTQYF. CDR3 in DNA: TGTGCCAGCAGTTACAGGGTTGTCCCAGATACGCAGTATTTT.

CDR3 nucleotides: TGTGCCAGCAGCTTTTCAGGTGGCGCTGAAGCTTTCTTT. This gives the protein CASSFSGGAEAFF. The genes are TRBV7-2 and TRBJ1-1, with D hard to call. This CDR3 comprises 13 residues. Germline CDR1 SGHTA, CDR2 FQGNSA. The V end was cut by 3 bases, the J end by 6 bases, with 11 bases between. The variable domain in full, with the rest retrieved from reference TRBV7-2 and TRBJ1-1, is GAGVSQSPSNKVTEKGKDVELRCDPISGHTALYWYRQSLGQGLEFLIYFQGNSAPDKSGLPSDRFSAERTGGSVSTLTIQRTQQEDSAVYLCASSFSGGAEAFFGQGTRLTVV.

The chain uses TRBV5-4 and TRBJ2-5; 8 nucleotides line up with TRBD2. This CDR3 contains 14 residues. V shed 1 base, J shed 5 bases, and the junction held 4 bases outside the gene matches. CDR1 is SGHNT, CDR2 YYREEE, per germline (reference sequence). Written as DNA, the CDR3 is TGTGCCAGCAGCTTGACGGGAGGGCCGGAGACCCAGTACTTC. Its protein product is CASSLTGGPETQYF.

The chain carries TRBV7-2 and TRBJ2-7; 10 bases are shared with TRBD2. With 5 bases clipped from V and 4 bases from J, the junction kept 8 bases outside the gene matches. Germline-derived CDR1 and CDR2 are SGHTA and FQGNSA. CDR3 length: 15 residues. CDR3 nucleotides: TGTGCCAGCAGCCCTGGGACTAGCGAGAAATACGAGCAGTACTTC. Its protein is CASSPGTSEKYEQYF.

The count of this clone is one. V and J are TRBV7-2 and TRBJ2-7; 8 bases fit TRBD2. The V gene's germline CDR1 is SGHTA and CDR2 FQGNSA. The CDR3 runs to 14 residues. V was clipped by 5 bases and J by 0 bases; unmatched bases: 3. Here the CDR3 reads CASSRSGNSYEQYF. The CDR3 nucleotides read TGTGCCAGCAGCCGTAGCGGGAACTCCTACGAGCAGTACTTC.

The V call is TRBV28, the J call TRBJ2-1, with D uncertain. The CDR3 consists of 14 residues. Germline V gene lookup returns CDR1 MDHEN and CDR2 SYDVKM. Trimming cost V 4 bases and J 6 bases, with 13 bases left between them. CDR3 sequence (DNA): TGTGCCAGCAGTTGGTACTCTAGACCCAATGAGCAGTTCTTC. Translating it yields CASSWYSRPNEQFF.

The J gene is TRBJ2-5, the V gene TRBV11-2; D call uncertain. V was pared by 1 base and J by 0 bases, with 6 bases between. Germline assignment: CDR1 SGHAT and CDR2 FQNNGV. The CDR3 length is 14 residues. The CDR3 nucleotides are TGTGCCAGCAGCTTAGCGATCTACCAAGAGACCCAGTACTTC. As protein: CASSLAIYQETQYF.

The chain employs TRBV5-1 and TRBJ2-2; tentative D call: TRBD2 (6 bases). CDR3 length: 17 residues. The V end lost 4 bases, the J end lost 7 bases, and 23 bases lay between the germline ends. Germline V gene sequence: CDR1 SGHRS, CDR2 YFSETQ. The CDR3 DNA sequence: TGCGCCAGCAGCACCATTCCTAGCGAACTGAGGGTCGGGGAGCTGTTTTTT. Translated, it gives CASSTIPSELRVGELFF.

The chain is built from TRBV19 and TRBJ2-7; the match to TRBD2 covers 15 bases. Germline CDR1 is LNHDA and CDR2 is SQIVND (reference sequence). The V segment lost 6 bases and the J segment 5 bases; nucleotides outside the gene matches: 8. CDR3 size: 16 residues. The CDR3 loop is CASSYGTSGRFDEQYF. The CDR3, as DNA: TGTGCCAGTAGCTATGGGACTAGCGGGAGGTTCGACGAGCAGTACTTC.

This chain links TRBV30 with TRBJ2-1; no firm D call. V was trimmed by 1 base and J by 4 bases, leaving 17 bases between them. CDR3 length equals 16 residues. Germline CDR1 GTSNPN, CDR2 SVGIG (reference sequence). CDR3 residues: CAWSGLSGARYNEQFF. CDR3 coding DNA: TGTGCCTGGAGTGGGTTATCGGGTGCACGGTACAATGAGCAGTTCTTC.

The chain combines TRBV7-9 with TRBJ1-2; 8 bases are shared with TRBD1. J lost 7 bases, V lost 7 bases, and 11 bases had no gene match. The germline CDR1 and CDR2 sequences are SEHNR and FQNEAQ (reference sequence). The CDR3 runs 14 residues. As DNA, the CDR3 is TGTGCCAGCAACAGGGGGAGCGAACGGTTTGGCTACACCTTC. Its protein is CASNRGSERFGYTF.

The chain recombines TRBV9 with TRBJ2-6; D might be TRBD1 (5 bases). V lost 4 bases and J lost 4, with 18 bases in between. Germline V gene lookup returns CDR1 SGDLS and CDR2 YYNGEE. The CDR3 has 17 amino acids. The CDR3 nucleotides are TGTGCCAGCAGCCCAACGGTGGGCAGGGTCGGGGCCAACGTCCTGACTTTC. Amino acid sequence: CASSPTVGRVGANVLTF.

CDR3 loop: CASSEGLTLPLLYNEQFF. DNA of the CDR3: TGTGCCAGCAGTGAAGGGCTAACTCTCCCACTCCTTTACAATGAGCAGTTCTTC. The chain joins TRBV27 to TRBJ2-1; unclear D gene. CDR1 MNHEY and CDR2 SMNVEV come from the germline V gene (reference sequence). V lost 5 bases and J lost 4, with 24 bases in between. The CDR3 runs to 18 residues.

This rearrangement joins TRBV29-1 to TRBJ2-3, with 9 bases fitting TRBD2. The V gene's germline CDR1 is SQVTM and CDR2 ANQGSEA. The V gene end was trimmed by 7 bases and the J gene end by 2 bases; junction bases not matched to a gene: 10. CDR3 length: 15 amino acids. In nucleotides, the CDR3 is TGCAGCGCTGATCGTCTAGCGGGGAACACAGATACGCAGTATTTT. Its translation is CSADRLAGNTDTQYF.